This note documents a single TCR beta chain sequence. Its antigen is unidentified. The CDR3 sequence is 15 residues long. Germline V gene sequence: CDR1 ENHRY, CDR2 SYGVKD. Germline trimming cut 4 bases from V and 2 bases from J; bases unmatched to any gene: 4. This sample is part of a study of radiotherapy plus CTLA-4 blockade in lung cancer. TCRdb's table, derived via immunoSEQ multiplex PCR, lists solely in-frame clones and lacks some. The table records 45,000 to 55,000 clones, roughly 80% of them present only once. Study-level points and caveats: Once radiotherapy plus ipilimumab had been given, TCR clones derived from tumor expanded in blood.

This TCR was sampled from a human donor with non-small cell lung cancer who had stable disease on radiotherapy plus ipilimumab. The chain carries TRBV10-3 and TRBJ2-3, with TRBD2 identical over 9 bases. Material: peripheral blood, obtained from a patient treated with radiotherapy plus ipilimumab. CDR3 loop: CAISGLAGTTDTQYF. CDR3 nucleotide sequence: TGTGCCATCAGTGGTCTAGCGGGGACCACAGATACGCAGTATTTT.